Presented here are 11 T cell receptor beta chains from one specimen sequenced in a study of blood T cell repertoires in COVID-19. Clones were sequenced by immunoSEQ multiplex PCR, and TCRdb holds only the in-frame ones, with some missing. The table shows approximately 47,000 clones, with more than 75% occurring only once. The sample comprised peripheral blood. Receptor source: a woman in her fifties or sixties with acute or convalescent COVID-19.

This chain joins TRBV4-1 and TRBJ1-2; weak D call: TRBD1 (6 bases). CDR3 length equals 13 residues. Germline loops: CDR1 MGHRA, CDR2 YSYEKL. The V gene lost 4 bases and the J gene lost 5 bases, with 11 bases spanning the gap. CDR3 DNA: TGCGCCAGCAGCCCAGAAGGACAGTATGGCTACACCTTC. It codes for CASSPEGQYGYTF.

The CDR3 DNA is TGTGCCAGCAGCCAAGCCCACGAGATGGGCACAGATACGCAGTATTTT. It yields the protein CASSQAHEMGTDTQYF. V gene TRBV4-2 combines with J gene TRBJ2-3; no definite D call. The CDR3 has 16 amino acids. Germline loops: CDR1 LGHNA, CDR2 YNFKEQ. V lost 1 base, J lost 1 base, and 12 bases lay in between.

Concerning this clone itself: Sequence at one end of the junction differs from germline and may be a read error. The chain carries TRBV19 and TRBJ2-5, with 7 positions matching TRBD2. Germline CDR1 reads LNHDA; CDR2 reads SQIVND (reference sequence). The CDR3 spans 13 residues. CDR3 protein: CASSDTSEETRYF. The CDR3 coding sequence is TGTGCCAGTAGCGATACTAGCGAAGAGACCCGGTACTTC.

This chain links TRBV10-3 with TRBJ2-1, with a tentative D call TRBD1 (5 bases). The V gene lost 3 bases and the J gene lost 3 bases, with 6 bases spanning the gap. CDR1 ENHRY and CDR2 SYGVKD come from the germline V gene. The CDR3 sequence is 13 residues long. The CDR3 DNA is TGTGCCATCAGTGACCAGGGCTACAATGAGCAGTTCTTC. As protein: CAISDQGYNEQFF.

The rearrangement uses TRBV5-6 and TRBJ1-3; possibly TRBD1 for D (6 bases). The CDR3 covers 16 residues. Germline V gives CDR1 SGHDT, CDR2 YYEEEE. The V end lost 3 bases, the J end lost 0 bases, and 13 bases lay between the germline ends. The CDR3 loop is CASSWRGLSSGNTIYF. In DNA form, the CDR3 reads TGTGCCAGCAGCTGGCGGGGGCTGAGCTCTGGAAACACCATATATTTT.

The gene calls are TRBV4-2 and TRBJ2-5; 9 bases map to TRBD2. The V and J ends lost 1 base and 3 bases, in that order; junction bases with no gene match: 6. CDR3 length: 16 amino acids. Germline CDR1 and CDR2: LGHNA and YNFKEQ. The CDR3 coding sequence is TGTGCCAGCAGCCAAGGGGTGGCTAGCGGGAAAGAGACCCAGTACTTC. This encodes CASSQGVASGKETQYF.

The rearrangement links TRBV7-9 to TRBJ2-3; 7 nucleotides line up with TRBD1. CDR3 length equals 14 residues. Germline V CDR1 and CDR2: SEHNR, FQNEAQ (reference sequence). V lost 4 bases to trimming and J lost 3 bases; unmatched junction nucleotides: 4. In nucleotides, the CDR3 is TGTGCCAGCAGCTCAGAACAGGGGACAGATACGCAGTATTTT. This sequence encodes CASSSEQGTDTQYF.

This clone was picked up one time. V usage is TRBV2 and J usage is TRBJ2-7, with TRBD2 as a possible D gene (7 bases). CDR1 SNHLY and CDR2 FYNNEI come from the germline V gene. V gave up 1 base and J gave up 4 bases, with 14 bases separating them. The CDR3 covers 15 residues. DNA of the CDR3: TGTGCCAGCAGTGAAGGGGGGGGCGCATTTTACGAGCAGTACTTC. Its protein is CASSEGGGAFYEQYF.

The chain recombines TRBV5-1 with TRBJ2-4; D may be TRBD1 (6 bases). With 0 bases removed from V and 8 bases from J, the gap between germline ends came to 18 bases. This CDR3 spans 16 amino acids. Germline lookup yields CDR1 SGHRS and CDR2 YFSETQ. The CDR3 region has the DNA TGCGCCAGCAGCTTGGCCGGACAGTTATCGGGCGACATTCAGTACTTC. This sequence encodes CASSLAGQLSGDIQYF.

CDR3 amino acids: CASSMPVTDRSEKLFF. The CDR3 nucleotides are TGTGCCAGCAGTATGCCCGTGACAGATCGGAGTGAAAAACTGTTTTTT. The rearrangement joins TRBV2 to TRBJ1-4; perhaps TRBD1 as D (5 bases). V lost 5 bases, J lost 7 bases, and 20 bases lay in between. The CDR3 has 16 amino acids. The germline CDR1 and CDR2 sequences are SNHLY and FYNNEI.

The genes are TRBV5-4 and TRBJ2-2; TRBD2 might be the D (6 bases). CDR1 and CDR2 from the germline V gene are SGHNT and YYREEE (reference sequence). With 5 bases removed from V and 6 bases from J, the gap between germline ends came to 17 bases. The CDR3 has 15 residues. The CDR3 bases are TGTGCCAGCAGTTATAGCGGACTCTTGTCCGGGGAGCTGTTTTTT. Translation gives CASSYSGLLSGELFF.